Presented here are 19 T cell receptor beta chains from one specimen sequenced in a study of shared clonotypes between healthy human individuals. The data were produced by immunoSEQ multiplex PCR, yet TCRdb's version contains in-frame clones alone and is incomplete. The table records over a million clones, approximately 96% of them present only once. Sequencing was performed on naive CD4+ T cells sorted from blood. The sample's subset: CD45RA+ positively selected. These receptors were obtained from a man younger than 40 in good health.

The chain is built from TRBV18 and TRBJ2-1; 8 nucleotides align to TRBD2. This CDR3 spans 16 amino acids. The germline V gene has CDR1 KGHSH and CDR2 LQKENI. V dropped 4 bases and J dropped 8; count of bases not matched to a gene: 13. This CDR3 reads CASSLDGGRPVDEQFF. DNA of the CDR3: TGTGCCAGCTCACTGGATGGCGGGAGGCCAGTTGATGAGCAGTTCTTC.

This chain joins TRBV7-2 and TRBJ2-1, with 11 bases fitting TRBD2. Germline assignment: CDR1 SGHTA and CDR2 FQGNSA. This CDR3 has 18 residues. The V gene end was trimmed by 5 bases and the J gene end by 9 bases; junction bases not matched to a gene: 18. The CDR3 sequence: CASSLPGTFSGRAAEQFF. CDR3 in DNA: TGTGCCAGCAGCCTCCCGGGGACATTTAGCGGGAGGGCCGCTGAGCAGTTCTTC.

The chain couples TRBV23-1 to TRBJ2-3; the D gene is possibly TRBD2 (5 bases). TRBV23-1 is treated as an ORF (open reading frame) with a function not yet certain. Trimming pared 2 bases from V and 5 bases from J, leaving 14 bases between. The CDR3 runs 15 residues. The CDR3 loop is CASSQAGQAVDTQYF. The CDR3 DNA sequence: TGCGCCAGCAGTCAAGCGGGCCAGGCGGTAGATACGCAGTATTTT.

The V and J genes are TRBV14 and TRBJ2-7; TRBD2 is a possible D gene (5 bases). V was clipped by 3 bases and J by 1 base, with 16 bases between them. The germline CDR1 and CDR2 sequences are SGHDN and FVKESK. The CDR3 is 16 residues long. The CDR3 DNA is TGTGCCAGCAGCCAGATTTTTGGAAGAGGGTCCTACGAGCAGTACTTC. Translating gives CASSQIFGRGSYEQYF.

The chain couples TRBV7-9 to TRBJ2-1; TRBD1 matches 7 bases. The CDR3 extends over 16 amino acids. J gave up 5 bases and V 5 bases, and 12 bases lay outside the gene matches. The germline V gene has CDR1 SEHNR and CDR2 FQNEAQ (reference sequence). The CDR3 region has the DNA TGTGCCAGCAGCCCTAGGACAGGCGTAACAGACAATGAGCAGTTCTTC. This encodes CASSPRTGVTDNEQFF. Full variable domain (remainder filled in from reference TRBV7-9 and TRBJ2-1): DTGVSQNPRHKITKRGQNVTFRCDPISEHNRLYWYRQTLGQGPEFLTYFQNEAQLEKSRLLSDRFSAERPKGSFSTLEIQRTEQGDSAMYLCASSPRTGVTDNEQFFGPGTRLTVL.

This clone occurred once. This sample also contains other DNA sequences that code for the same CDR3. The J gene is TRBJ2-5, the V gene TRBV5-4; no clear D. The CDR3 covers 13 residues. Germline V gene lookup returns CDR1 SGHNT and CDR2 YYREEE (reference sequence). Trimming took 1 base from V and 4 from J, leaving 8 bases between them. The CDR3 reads CASSLREGETQYF. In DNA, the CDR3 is TGTGCCAGCAGCTTGAGAGAAGGAGAGACCCAGTACTTC.

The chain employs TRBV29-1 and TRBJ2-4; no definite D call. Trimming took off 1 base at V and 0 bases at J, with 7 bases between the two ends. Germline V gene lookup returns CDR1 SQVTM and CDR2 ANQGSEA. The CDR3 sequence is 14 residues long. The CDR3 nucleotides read TGCAGCGTTGAAGCCGTAATAGCCAAAAACATTCAGTACTTC. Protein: CSVEAVIAKNIQYF.

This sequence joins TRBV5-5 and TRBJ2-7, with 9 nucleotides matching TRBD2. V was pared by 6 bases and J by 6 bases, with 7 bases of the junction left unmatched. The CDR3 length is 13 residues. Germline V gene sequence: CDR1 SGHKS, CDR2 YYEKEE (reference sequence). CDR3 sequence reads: CASILAGDREQYF. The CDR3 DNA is TGTGCCAGCATCTTAGCGGGAGATCGCGAGCAGTACTTC.

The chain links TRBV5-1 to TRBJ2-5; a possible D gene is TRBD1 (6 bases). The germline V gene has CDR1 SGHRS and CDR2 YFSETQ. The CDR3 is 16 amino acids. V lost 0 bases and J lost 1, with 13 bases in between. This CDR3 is CASSLEGTPVQETQYF. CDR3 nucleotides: TGCGCCAGCAGCTTGGAAGGGACACCGGTCCAAGAGACCCAGTACTTC.

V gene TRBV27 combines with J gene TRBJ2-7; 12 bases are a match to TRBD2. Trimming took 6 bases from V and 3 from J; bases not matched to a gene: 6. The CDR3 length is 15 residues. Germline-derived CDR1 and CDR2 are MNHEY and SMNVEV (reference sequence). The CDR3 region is CASRNGLAGSYEQYF. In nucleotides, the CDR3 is TGTGCCAGCAGAAACGGACTAGCGGGAAGCTACGAGCAGTACTTC.

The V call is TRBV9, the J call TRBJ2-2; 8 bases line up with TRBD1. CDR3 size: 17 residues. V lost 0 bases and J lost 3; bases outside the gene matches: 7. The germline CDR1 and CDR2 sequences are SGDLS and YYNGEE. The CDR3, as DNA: TGTGCCAGCAGCGTAGAGGCCAGGGGGCTTTACACCGGGGAGCTGTTTTTT. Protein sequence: CASSVEARGLYTGELFF.

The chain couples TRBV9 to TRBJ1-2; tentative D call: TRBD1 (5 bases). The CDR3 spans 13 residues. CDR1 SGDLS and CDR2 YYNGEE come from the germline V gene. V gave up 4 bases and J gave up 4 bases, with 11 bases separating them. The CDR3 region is CASSFDSGYGYTF. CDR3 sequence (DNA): TGTGCCAGCAGCTTTGACAGCGGCTATGGCTACACCTTC.

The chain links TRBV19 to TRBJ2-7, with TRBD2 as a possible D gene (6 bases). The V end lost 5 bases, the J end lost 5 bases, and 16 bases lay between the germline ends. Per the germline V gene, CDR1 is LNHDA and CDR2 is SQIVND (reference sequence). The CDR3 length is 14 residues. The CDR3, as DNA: TGTGCCAGTAGTCTCGGCCTAGCGACCGACGAGCAGTACTTC. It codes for CASSLGLATDEQYF.

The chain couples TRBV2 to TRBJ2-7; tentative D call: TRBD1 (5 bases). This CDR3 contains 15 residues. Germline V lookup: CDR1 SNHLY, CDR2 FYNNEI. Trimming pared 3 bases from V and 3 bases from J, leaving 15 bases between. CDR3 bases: TGTGCCAGCAGTGATGGTAGGCAGGGAAACTACGAGCAGTACTTC. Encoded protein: CASSDGRQGNYEQYF.

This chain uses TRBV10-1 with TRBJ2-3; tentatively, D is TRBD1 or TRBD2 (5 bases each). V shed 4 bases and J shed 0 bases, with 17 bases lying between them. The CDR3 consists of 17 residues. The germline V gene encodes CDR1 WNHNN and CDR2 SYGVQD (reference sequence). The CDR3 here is CASSAGQGLTSTDTQYF. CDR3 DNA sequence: TGCGCCAGCAGTGCGGGGCAGGGCCTGACTAGCACAGATACGCAGTATTTT.

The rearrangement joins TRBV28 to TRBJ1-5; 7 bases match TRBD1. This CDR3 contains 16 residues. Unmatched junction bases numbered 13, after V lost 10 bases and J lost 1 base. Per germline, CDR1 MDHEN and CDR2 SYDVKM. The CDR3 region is CATLPGAGQSNQPQHF. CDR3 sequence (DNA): TGTGCCACCCTACCTGGTGCGGGACAGAGCAATCAGCCCCAGCATTTT.

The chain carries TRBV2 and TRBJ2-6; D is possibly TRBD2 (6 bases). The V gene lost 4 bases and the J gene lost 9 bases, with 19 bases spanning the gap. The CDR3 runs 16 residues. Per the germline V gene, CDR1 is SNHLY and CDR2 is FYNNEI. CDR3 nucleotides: TGTGCCAGCAGTGTCTTTGGGGGGACCTTAAGCAACGTCCTGACTTTC. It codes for CASSVFGGTLSNVLTF.

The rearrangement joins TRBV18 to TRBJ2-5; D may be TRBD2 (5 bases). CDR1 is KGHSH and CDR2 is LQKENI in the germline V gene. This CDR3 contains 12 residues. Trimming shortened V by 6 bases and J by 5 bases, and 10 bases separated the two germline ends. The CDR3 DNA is TGTGCCAGCTCGCGGACTTTCGAGACCCAGTACTTC. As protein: CASSRTFETQYF.

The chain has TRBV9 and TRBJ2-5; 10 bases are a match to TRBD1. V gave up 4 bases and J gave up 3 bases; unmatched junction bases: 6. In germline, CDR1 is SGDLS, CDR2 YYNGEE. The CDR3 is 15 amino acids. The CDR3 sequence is CASSWSTGGEETQYF. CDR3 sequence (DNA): TGTGCCAGCAGCTGGTCGACAGGGGGCGAAGAGACCCAGTACTTC.